These T cell receptor beta chains were read from a single sample in a study of blood T cell repertoires in COVID-19. Here immunoSEQ multiplex PCR was the method, and the copy in TCRdb shows in-frame clones only, minus some. The table includes over 55,000 clones, around 90% detected once. Sequenced material: peripheral blood. The receptors were gathered from a human donor in a cohort sampled during active COVID-19. CDR3s include the opening cysteine and the closing phenylalanine or tryptophan. The order of the fields is clone size, D gene, J gene, V gene, CDR3 DNA, CDR3 protein. A D gene is named only where the DNA matches it firmly. Expanded clones are given a class, and other clones once, few, many or no size at all.

- | TRBD2 | TRBJ2-5 | TRBV10-3 | TGTGCCATCAGTGACGGACTAGCGGGAAGAGAGACCCAGTACTTC | CAISDGLAGRETQYF
- | TRBD2 | TRBJ2-1 | TRBV11-2 | TGTGCCAGCATTCGTAGTTCTAGCGGGAGTTCCTACAATGAGCAGTTCTTC | CASIRSSSGSSYNEQFF
- | TRBD2 | TRBJ2-1 | TRBV27 | TGTGCCAGCAGTCCGTGGGGAAGGGGAAAAAGCGGGACGGAATTGAATGAGCAGTTCTTC | CASSPWGRGKSGTELNEQFF
- | - | TRBJ2-1 | TRBV25-1 | TGTGCCAGCAGTGAATTGGGGGCAGAGCAGTTCTTC | CASSELGAEQFF
few | - | TRBJ1-5 | TRBV7-2 | TGTGCCAGCAGCCCCCAGGGTGGCAGCAATCAGCCCCAGCATTTT | CASSPQGGSNQPQHF
- | TRBD1 | TRBJ1-4 | TRBV18 | TGTGCCAGCTCACCGAATTCCAGGGGGAGTGAAAAACTGTTTTTT | CASSPNSRGSEKLFF
few | - | TRBJ2-2 | TRBV6-6 | TGTGCCAGCAGTCGCGTCGGGTCATTCACGAACACCGGGGAGCTGTTTTTT | CASSRVGSFTNTGELFF
few | - | TRBJ1-5 | TRBV23-1 | TGCGCCAGCAGTCAATGCCCGGTCCTCGGCAATCAGCCCCAGCATTTT | CASSQCPVLGNQPQHF
- | - | TRBJ2-6 | TRBV7-2 | TGTGCCAGCAGCCACAGGACTGGGGCCAACGTCCTGACTTTC | CASSHRTGANVLTF
few | TRBD1 | TRBJ1-5 | TRBV5-6 | TGTGCCAGCAGCAGGACAGGGTCAAGTCAGCCCCAGCATTTT | CASSRTGSSQPQHF
- | TRBD1 | TRBJ1-1 | TRBV6-5 | TGTGCCACCGGGACAGGGGGCTACACTGAAGCTTTCTTT | CATGTGGYTEAFF
- | TRBD2 | TRBJ2-1 | TRBV14 | TGTGCCAGCAGCCAATGGTCTAGCGGGGACCCCCGCCATGAGCAGTTCTTC | CASSQWSSGDPRHEQFF